Below are 19 T cell receptor beta chains sequenced from a single sample in a study of CD8+CD57+ T cells in acquired aplastic anemia. TCR beta VDJ combinations and CDR3 sequences were profiled from genomic DNA. MiXCR was run by TCRdb on the reads, yielding one entry per CDR3 protein. The profile shows 150,000 to 200,000 distinct CDR3 sequences, around half of them singletons. Whoever was chosen for sequencing had shown CD8+CD57+ cell expansion by flow cytometry. Material for sequencing was sorted CD4+, CD8+, or CD8+CD57+ T cells (not recorded which) from PBMCs. These receptors were collected from a human donor with aplastic anemia.

The rearrangement links TRBV6-5 to TRBJ2-7, with D perhaps given as TRBD1 or TRBD2 (5 bases each). V was pared by 4 bases and J by 3 bases, with 10 bases between. This CDR3 comprises 13 residues. CDR1 is MNHEY, CDR2 SVGAGI, per germline. The CDR3, as DNA: TGTGCCAGCAGTTGGGGGACGGGCTACGAGCAGTACTTC. Its protein product is CASSWGTGYEQYF.

CDR3 sequence reads: CATSGEWTSKGVETQYF. CDR3 sequence (DNA): TGTGCCACCAGTGGCGAGTGGACAAGTAAGGGGGTAGAGACCCAGTACTTC. This chain uses TRBV24-1 with TRBJ2-5; D may be TRBD1 (6 bases). This CDR3 region has 17 residues. The germline V gene has CDR1 KGHDR and CDR2 SFDVKD. Trimming cost V 5 bases and J 4 bases, with 22 bases left between them.

The V and J genes are TRBV5-5 and TRBJ1-5; no clear D. The CDR3 totals 14 residues. V was pared by 1 base and J by 0 bases, with 5 bases between. The germline V gene has CDR1 SGHKS and CDR2 YYEKEE (reference sequence). The CDR3 bases are TGTGCCAGCAGCTTGCCGTATAGCAATCAGCCCCAGCATTTT. Its protein product is CASSLPYSNQPQHF.

This clonotype was seen a single time. V and J are TRBV10-1 and TRBJ2-3; a possible D gene is TRBD1 (5 bases). Germline CDR1 WNHNN, CDR2 SYGVQD (reference sequence). V was shortened by 4 bases and J by 4 bases, with 12 bases between the two germline ends. This CDR3 region has 14 residues. The CDR3 is CASSVGAGPDTQYF. The CDR3 bases are TGCGCCAGCAGTGTAGGGGCTGGTCCAGATACGCAGTATTTT.

This chain connects TRBV19 to TRBJ1-2, with TRBD1 matching 8 bases. Germline CDR1 and CDR2: LNHDA and SQIVND (reference sequence). V dropped 5 bases and J dropped 7; count of bases not matched to a gene: 6. The CDR3 runs to 13 residues. CDR3 DNA: TGTGCCAGTAGTGTCAACGACAGGGGTGGCTACACCTTC. Protein product: CASSVNDRGGYTF.

This rearrangement joins TRBV29-1 to TRBJ2-3, with a tentative D call TRBD2 (5 bases). This CDR3 is 12 amino acids long. V was pared by 7 bases and J by 4 bases, with 12 bases between. Per germline, CDR1 SQVTM and CDR2 ANQGSEA. CDR3 sequence reads: CSGRIRADTQYF. The CDR3, as DNA: TGCAGCGGGAGGATTAGGGCAGATACGCAGTATTTT.

The chain couples TRBV12-3 or TRBV12-4 to TRBJ2-7, with D uncertain. The CDR3 sequence is 10 residues long. Trimming stripped 6 bases from V and 9 bases from J, with 9 bases between. The CDR3 is CASSPRRQYF. CDR3 bases: TGTGCCAGCAGCCCGAGAAGGCAGTACTTC.

This chain links TRBV2 with TRBJ2-1, with 10 bases identical to TRBD2. Germline values: CDR1 SNHLY, CDR2 FYNNEI. V lost 11 bases to trimming and J lost 7 bases; unmatched junction nucleotides: 5. The CDR3 is made up of 12 amino acids. CDR3 DNA sequence: TGTGCCGGAAGCGGGAGGGAAAATGAGCAGTTCTTC. Protein: CAGSGRENEQFF.

This clonotype was seen a handful of times. The CDR3 nucleotides read TGTGCCAGCAGTCCAAATTGGGCCTCTAATGAAAAACTGTTTTTT. It translates to CASSPNWASNEKLFF. The chain couples TRBV28 to TRBJ1-4; D remains unclear. The ends were cut back, 5 bases at V and 3 bases at J, with 13 bases in the middle. The CDR3 loop spans 15 amino acids. Per the germline V gene, CDR1 is MDHEN and CDR2 is SYDVKM.

Details on this clonotype: A much larger clone differs from this one at a single base, so this may be a read error. The chain employs TRBV5-5 and TRBJ1-1, with D maybe TRBD1 (6 bases). This CDR3 has 14 residues. Germline loops: CDR1 SGHKS, CDR2 YYEKEE (reference sequence). The CDR3 DNA follows: TGTGCCGGCAGCTTGTCCTACAGGGACACTGAAGCTTTCTTT. This encodes CAGSLSYRDTEAFF.

A few counts support this clonotype. The chain recombines TRBV4-1 with TRBJ1-1; D is undetermined. The CDR3 runs to 17 residues. Germline values: CDR1 MGHRA, CDR2 YSYEKL. V lost 2 bases and J lost 5, with 21 bases in between. The CDR3 nucleotides are TGCGCCAGCAGCCAACTCCGGGCCACTAGAGGTGGTACTGAAGCTTTCTTT. It translates to CASSQLRATRGGTEAFF.

The chain carries TRBV5-4 and TRBJ2-3; D gene unclear. The germline V and J ends were trimmed by 0 bases and 1 base, with 9 bases remaining between them. The CDR3 is made up of 15 amino acids. Germline CDR1 SGHNT, CDR2 YYREEE (reference sequence). CDR3 in DNA: TGTGCCAGCAGCTTGGATAGCCGAGGCACAGATACGCAGTATTTT. Amino acids: CASSLDSRGTDTQYF. The full variable domain, rest sourced from reference TRBV5-4 and TRBJ2-3, is ETGVTQSPTHLIKTRGQQVTLRCSSQSGHNTVSWYQQALGQGPQFIFQYYREEENGRGNFPPRFSGLQFPNYSSELNVNALELDDSALYLCASSLDSRGTDTQYFGPGTRLTVL.

This clonotype was observed many times. The DNA of the CDR3 is TGTGCCAGCAGCATAGGGGGAAAGGGGACAGATACGCAGTATTTT. Translating gives CASSIGGKGTDTQYF. The chain has TRBV7-9 and TRBJ2-3; a possible D gene is TRBD1 (6 bases). The CDR3 is made up of 15 amino acids. V shed 5 bases and J shed 3 bases, with 15 bases lying between them. Germline CDR1 and CDR2: SEHNR and FQNEAQ (reference sequence).

In its sample, this clonotype was seen many times. The chain is built from TRBV6-2 or TRBV6-3 and TRBJ1-2, with D possibly TRBD1 on 6 matching bases. V lost 6 bases and J 6 bases, leaving 20 bases between the germline ends. Germline V CDR1 and CDR2: MNHEY, SVGEGT. This CDR3 region has 15 residues. CDR3 protein: CASSRIPDRSDGYTF. The CDR3 DNA follows: TGTGCCAGCAGCCGAATCCCCGACAGGTCGGATGGCTACACCTTC.

A few counts support this clonotype. The junction shows a germline mismatch at one end, possibly a read error. Written as DNA, the CDR3 is TGCAGTGCTAGTGTACAGCTAGCCAAAAACATTCAGGACTTC. Its translation: CSASVQLAKNIQDF. This chain connects TRBV20-1 to TRBJ2-4, with a tentative D call TRBD2 (5 bases). In germline, CDR1 is DFQATT, CDR2 SNEGSKA (reference sequence). The CDR3 has 14 residues.

This rearrangement joins TRBV24-1 to TRBJ1-1, with no clear D. The V and J ends lost 1 base and 4 bases respectively, with 15 bases between them. The CDR3 is 16 amino acids. Germline V gene sequence: CDR1 KGHDR, CDR2 SFDVKD. CDR3 amino acids: CATSDFVDGDTTEAFF. As DNA, the CDR3 is TGTGCCACCAGTGATTTTGTGGACGGAGACACCACTGAAGCTTTCTTT.

This clonotype occurred many times. This sequence joins TRBV20-1 and TRBJ1-2; D remains unclear. The length of the CDR3 is 14 residues. V gave up 6 bases and J gave up 6 bases, with 20 bases separating them. CDR1 and CDR2 (germline): DFQATT, SNEGSKA (reference sequence). The CDR3 sequence: CSAPTSAERDGYTF. The CDR3 nucleotides are TGCAGTGCCCCAACCTCGGCCGAAAGGGATGGCTACACCTTC.

V and J are TRBV4-2 and TRBJ1-1; a possible D gene is TRBD1 (5 bases). Trimming took off 0 bases at V and 4 bases at J, with 15 bases between the two ends. The CDR3 has 16 residues. The germline CDR1 and CDR2 sequences are LGHNA and YNFKEQ. The CDR3: CASSQDRGRAGTEAFF. DNA of the CDR3: TGTGCCAGCAGCCAAGATCGGGGCAGGGCGGGCACTGAAGCTTTCTTT.

V gene TRBV29-1 combines with J gene TRBJ1-3, with D possibly TRBD1 on 5 matching bases. Germline lookup yields CDR1 SQVTM and CDR2 ANQGSEA. Trimming left V 5 bases short and J 0 bases short, with 11 bases between. The CDR3 runs 14 residues. The DNA of the CDR3 is TGCAGCGTTCAATCGGGGGTCTCTGGAAACACCATATATTTT. This codes for CSVQSGVSGNTIYF. Full variable domain (missing parts from reference TRBV29-1 and TRBJ1-3): SAVISQKPSRDICQRGTSLTIQCQVDSQVTMMFWYRQQPGQSLTLIATANQGSEATYESGFVIDKFPISRPNLTFSTLTVSNMSPEDSSIYLCSVQSGVSGNTIYFGEGSWLTVV.